This T cell receptor (beta chain) is drawn from a study of cytomegalovirus exposure and HLA in healthy donors. The study, taken as a whole, reports: Available immune exposure information covered CMV serostatus only.

The PCR employed 60 Vbeta primers together with 13 Jbeta primers. TCRdb's copy holds only in-frame clones and misses some; the assay was immunoSEQ multiplex PCR. In the table there are a few hundred thousand clones, 85% to 90% of which are singletons. The CDR3 runs to 15 residues. The trim removed 4 bases at V and 4 bases at J, leaving 4 bases unmatched. Germline V lookup: CDR1 SGHDT, CDR2 YYEEEE. In its sample, this clone was seen once. What it recognizes is unknown. The sequence was collected from a woman aged 18-29 years in good health and CMV-seronegative. V usage is TRBV5-6 and J usage is TRBJ2-6, with TRBD1 matching over 8 bases. What was sequenced was PBMCs. The CDR3 DNA sequence: TGTGCCAGCAGCGGACAGGGTCTCGGGGCCAACGTCCTGACTTTC. It yields the protein CASSGQGLGANVLTF. Together with reference TRBV5-6 and TRBJ2-6, the CDR3 gives the full variable domain: DAGVTQSPTHLIKTRGQQVTLRCSPKSGHDTVSWYQQALGQGPQFIFQYYEEEERQRGNFPDRFSGHQFPNYSSELNVNALLLGDSALYLCASSGQGLGANVLTFGAGSRLTVL.